This is a list of T cell receptor beta chains from one sample in a study of metastatic and nonmetastatic thyroid tumors. TCRdb recomputed clones from the PCR reads via MiXCR. The top ten clones hold roughly 6.1% of a sample with about 7,900 clones, under 30% of them seen once. Sequencing used adjacent normal tissue. Receptors originate from a female donor with papillary thyroid cancer or a benign thyroid nodule (not recorded which). Some clones in this sample may be carry-over from other donors' samples. Each CDR3 is given with its conserved first and last residue.

>TRBV11-2
CASSPTGRYQPQHF
>TRBV28
CASREGPLGTQYF
>TRBV30
CAWSVGRGGRNEQFF
>TRBV4-1
CASSQVTQGVIAKNIQYF
>TRBV19
CASSWGQVNTEAFF
>TRBV7-9
CASSLTGYEQYF
>TRBV18
CASSLTPPSNQPQHF
>TRBV6-1
CASTGLAGDIGELFF
>TRBV7-6
CASSLEWDTEAFF
>TRBV27
CASSLGQGNGYTF
>TRBV20-1
CSAASSGTQNSPLHF
>TRBV27
CASSVQGSEQYF
>TRBV5-1
CASSPRGGYYEQYF
>TRBV11-3
CASSPSFREYGGELFF
>TRBV6-2/TRBV6-3
CASSSSQGNSPLHF
>TRBV3-1
CASSEGLAGGMEQYF
>TRBV28
CASSLVTGGRQPQHF
>TRBV18
CASSPPTSYEQYF